This TCR beta chain was retrieved from a study of blood T cell repertoires in COVID-19. Across the whole study: Donors in the United States, Italy and Spain gave samples during acute or convalescent COVID-19. The analysed material was cDNA or gDNA that came from T cells, B-cell-depleted T cells, or PBMCs.

The length of the CDR3 is 18 residues. Losses at the gene ends were 4 bases for V and 4 bases for J; bases not matched to a gene: 13. The germline CDR1 and CDR2 sequences are LGHDT and YNNKEL (reference sequence). The repertoire was sequenced with immunoSEQ multiplex PCR; TCRdb's copy has only in-frame clones and lacks some. The sample holds some 91,000 clones, roughly 83% seen once. The chain employs TRBV3-1 (or the pseudogene TRBV3-2) and TRBJ2-3, with 11 positions matching TRBD2. Sequenced sample: peripheral blood. The TCR comes from a human donor in a cohort sampled during active COVID-19. The CDR3 bases are TGTGCCAGCAGCCCGTTTCGAACTAGCGGGAGACGGGCAGATACGCAGTATTTT. It specifies CASSPFRTSGRRADTQYF.